A selection of T cell receptor beta chains follows, all from one sample in a study of blood T cell repertoires in COVID-19. Repertoires were generated with immunoSEQ multiplex PCR, while TCRdb's copy carries only in-frame clones and drops some. In the table there are some 120,000 clones, about four fifths of which are singletons. Sequencing was performed on peripheral blood. The source is a woman aged 50 to 65 with acute or convalescent COVID-19. Each CDR3 is given with its conserved first and last residue. Each record gives: J gene, clone size, CDR3 length, V gene, D gene, CDR3 protein, CDR3 DNA. The D gene is left open where the match is weak. A clone size is listed for some rows: how often the clone was seen (once, few, many), or a class if it is expanded.

TRBJ2-1 | . | 14 | TRBV19 | . | CASSAGLALGEQFF | TGTGCCAGTAGTGCCGGACTGGCTTTGGGTGAGCAGTTCTTC
TRBJ1-2 | . | 15 | TRBV2 | . | CASSERVVSNYGYTF | TGTGCCAGCAGTGAACGGGTAGTTTCTAACTATGGCTACACCTTC
TRBJ2-1 | . | 15 | TRBV29-1 | . | CKAILGGSSYNEQFF | TGCAAAGCTATACTCGGGGGAAGCTCCTACAATGAGCAGTTCTTC
TRBJ1-2 | few | 15 | TRBV6-1 | . | CASSEVDSYNYGYTF | TGTGCCAGCAGTGAAGTGGACAGTTATAACTATGGCTACACCTTC
TRBJ2-6 | . | 16 | TRBV12-5 | TRBD1 | CASGLQGRAGANVLTF | TGTGCTAGTGGTTTACAGGGGCGGGCGGGGGCCAACGTCCTGACTTTC
TRBJ1-3 | . | 14 | TRBV6-5 | TRBD1 | CASSPVQGANTIYF | TGTGCCAGCAGCCCCGTTCAGGGGGCAAACACCATATATTTT
TRBJ1-5 | . | 14 | TRBV7-8 | . | CASSFGAGNQPQHF | TGTGCCAGCAGCTTTGGGGCAGGCAATCAGCCCCAGCATTTT
TRBJ2-3 | . | 15 | TRBV28 | TRBD1 | CASSSEDRLADTQYF | TGTGCCAGCAGCTCTGAGGACAGGCTCGCAGATACGCAGTATTTT
TRBJ1-5 | . | 16 | TRBV19 | TRBD1 | CASSHLQGREYQPQHF | TGTGCCAGTAGTCATTTACAGGGGAGAGAATATCAGCCCCAGCATTTT
TRBJ1-2 | . | 12 | TRBV3-1/TRBV3-2 | . | CASSQSGYGYTF | TGTGCCAGCAGCCAATCGGGATATGGCTACACCTTC
TRBJ1-1 | . | 17 | TRBV2 | . | CASKVGPGRGWNTEAFF | TGTGCCAGCAAAGTCGGGCCTGGGCGGGGGTGGAACACTGAAGCTTTCTTT
TRBJ2-3 | once | 15 | TRBV20-1 | TRBD2 | CSASETSGRTDTQYF | TGCAGTGCTAGTGAGACTAGCGGACGCACAGATACGCAGTATTTT
TRBJ1-2 | . | 15 | TRBV19 | TRBD1 | CASSRQGLGDYGYTF | TGTGCCAGTAGTAGACAGGGTTTAGGAGACTATGGCTACACCTTC
TRBJ2-1 | . | 16 | TRBV5-6 | TRBD1 | CASSQDEQGAYNEQFF | TGTGCCAGCAGCCAGGACGAACAGGGGGCCTACAATGAGCAGTTCTTC
TRBJ2-1 | . | 18 | TRBV7-9 | . | CASSTNQGEDRRYNEQFF | TGTGCCAGCAGTACAAATCAGGGGGAGGACAGGAGATACAATGAGCAGTTCTTC
TRBJ2-7 | . | 16 | TRBV27 | TRBD1 | CASRSLIGGTTYEQYF | TGTGCCAGCAGATCCCTCATAGGGGGCACGACTTACGAGCAGTACTTC
TRBJ1-4 | . | 13 | TRBV3-1/TRBV3-2 | . | CASSHPPREKLFF | TGTGCCAGCAGCCACCCCCCTCGGGAAAAACTGTTTTTT
TRBJ2-7 | . | 12 | TRBV7-9 | . | CASSLQGYEQYF | TGTGCCAGCAGCCTACAGGGATACGAGCAGTACTTC
TRBJ1-1 | . | 15 | TRBV6-1 | TRBD1 | CASSEPGQGAAEAFF | TGTGCCAGCAGTGAACCGGGACAGGGTGCTGCTGAAGCTTTCTTT
TRBJ1-5 | once | 15 | TRBV6-5 | TRBD1 | CASSLTGGLGQPQHF | TGTGCCAGCAGCCTAACAGGGGGCCTTGGGCAGCCCCAGCATTTT
TRBJ1-5 | . | 17 | TRBV11-3 | . | CASSRKTDEGRNQPQHF | TGTGCCAGCAGCCGGAAGACGGACGAGGGTCGCAATCAGCCCCAGCATTTT
TRBJ2-7 | . | 16 | TRBV5-8 | . | CASSLKSGSFSYEQYF | TGTGCCAGCAGCTTGAAGTCAGGGTCATTTTCCTACGAGCAGTACTTC